The 4 T cell receptor beta chains reported below all come from one sample, sequenced in a study of blood T cell repertoires in COVID-19. Only in-frame clones appear in the TCRdb table, and some are missing; sequencing was by immunoSEQ multiplex PCR. The table shows roughly 170,000 clones, with about 87% occurring only once. The sample taken for sequencing was peripheral blood. Receptors were obtained from a woman in her 70s with COVID-19, enrolled during active disease.

The chain links TRBV5-1 to TRBJ2-7; TRBD1 matches 8 bases. The CDR3 is 13 residues long. Germline CDR1 reads SGHRS; CDR2 reads YFSETQ. Germline trimming cut 4 bases from V and 6 bases from J; bases unmatched to any gene: 6. The CDR3 loop is CASSPTGEVEQYF. The CDR3 nucleotides read TGCGCCAGCAGCCCGACAGGGGAGGTCGAGCAGTACTTC.

The chain links TRBV6-2 or TRBV6-3 to TRBJ2-7; 9 bases fit TRBD1. With V trimmed by 0 bases and J by 3 bases, 0 bases remained unmatched. The CDR3 is 14 amino acids. Germline V gene lookup returns CDR1 MNHEY and CDR2 SVGEGT. The CDR3 protein is CASSYSTGGYEQYF. The CDR3 coding sequence is TGTGCCAGCAGTTACTCGACAGGGGGCTACGAGCAGTACTTC.

The chain uses TRBV2 and TRBJ1-2, with TRBD1 as a possible D gene (6 bases). This CDR3 spans 13 amino acids. Trimming removed 4 bases at V and 6 bases at J, with 12 bases between. Per germline, CDR1 SNHLY and CDR2 FYNNEI. The CDR3 DNA follows: TGTGCCAGCAGTGCTCAGGGGCTTGATGGCTACACCTTC. Amino acid sequence: CASSAQGLDGYTF. Combining the CDR3 with reference TRBV2 and TRBJ1-2 gives the whole variable domain EPEVTQTPSHQVTQMGQEVILRCVPISNHLYFYWYRQILGQKVEFLVSFYNNEISEKSEIFDDQFSVERPDGSNFTLKIRSTKLEDSAMYFCASSAQGLDGYTFGSGTRLTVV.

The chain carries TRBV5-1 and TRBJ2-1; a possible D gene is TRBD1 (6 bases). The CDR3 consists of 14 residues. Trimming pared 0 bases from V and 9 bases from J, leaving 13 bases between. Per the germline V gene, CDR1 is SGHRS and CDR2 is YFSETQ. In DNA, the CDR3 is TGCGCCAGCAGCTTGGAACAGGGATTGAGTGAGCAGTTCTTC. This sequence encodes CASSLEQGLSEQFF.